A single sample is the source of the 31 T cell receptor beta chains below, sequenced in a study of early T cells in non-severe SARS-CoV-2 infection. Using its own MiXCR run on the 5' RACE reads, TCRdb lists one record per CDR3 protein. The sample yields tens of thousands of distinct CDR3 sequences, 8.7% seen once. The input for sequencing was whole blood, taken at baseline. These TCRs come from an adult who was a healthcare worker with PCR-confirmed SARS-CoV-2 infection or an uninfected control (not recorded which).

This clonotype was recorded only once. A much larger clone lies a single base off, so this may be a read error. V and J are TRBV19 and TRBJ2-7; either TRBD1 or TRBD2 may supply D (5 bases each). There are 15 residues in the CDR3. CDR1 and CDR2 (germline): LNHDA, SQIVND (reference sequence). The CDR3 DNA sequence: TGTGTCAGTAGCGATTGGGGACCAGACCAATACGAGCAGTACTTC. Encoded protein: CVSSDWGPDQYEQYF.

This clonotype was counted ten times or more. The V gene is TRBV3-1, the J gene TRBJ2-7; D might be TRBD1 (6 bases). The CDR3 has 13 amino acids. V shed 0 bases and J shed 3 bases, with 6 bases lying between them. Germline V CDR1 and CDR2: LGHDT, YNNKEL (reference sequence). The CDR3 loop is CASSQEGGYEQYF. CDR3 nucleotide sequence: TGTGCCAGCAGCCAAGAAGGGGGCTACGAGCAGTACTTC.

The chain uses TRBV3-1 and TRBJ2-1; D is perhaps TRBD1 or TRBD2 (5 bases each). This CDR3 is 13 amino acids long. Trimming left V 5 bases short and J 10 bases short, with 15 bases between. Germline loops: CDR1 LGHDT, CDR2 YNNKEL (reference sequence). CDR3: CASSNRDASEQFF. The CDR3 DNA is TGTGCCAGCAGCAACCGGGACGCATCGGAGCAGTTCTTC.

The gene calls are TRBV5-1 and TRBJ2-3, with D perhaps matching TRBD1 (7 bases). The CDR3 spans 14 residues. CDR1 SGHRS and CDR2 YFSETQ come from the germline V gene. V shed 4 bases and J shed 6 bases, with 15 bases lying between them. The CDR3 region has the DNA TGCGCCAGCAGCCAGGGGGGATCCTCGGATACGCAGTATTTT. Its translation: CASSQGGSSDTQYF.

A few counts support this clonotype. V usage is TRBV19 and J usage is TRBJ2-7, with D hard to call. The V end was cut by 6 bases, the J end by 5 bases, with 11 bases between. The CDR3 loop spans 12 amino acids. Looked up from germline, CDR1 is LNHDA and CDR2 is SQIVND (reference sequence). This CDR3 reads CASSPDNHEQYF. The CDR3 DNA is TGTGCCAGTAGCCCTGACAACCACGAGCAGTACTTC.

Ten or more counts support this clonotype. The chain uses TRBV19 and TRBJ2-7; the D is unclear. The CDR3 has 14 residues. The germline CDR1 and CDR2 sequences are LNHDA and SQIVND (reference sequence). The germline V and J ends were trimmed by 3 bases and 2 bases, with 11 bases remaining between them. CDR3: CASSIYYSPYEQYF. In nucleotides, the CDR3 is TGTGCCAGTAGTATTTATTACAGTCCCTACGAGCAGTACTTC.

The rearrangement links TRBV19 to TRBJ2-1; D call uncertain. This CDR3 has 17 amino acids. The V and J ends lost 4 bases and 1 base respectively, with 17 bases between them. The germline V gene has CDR1 LNHDA and CDR2 SQIVND (reference sequence). As DNA, the CDR3 is TGTGCCAGTAGTACGGGCTCGGGCTTCGGGTCCTACAATGAGCAGTTCTTC. As protein: CASSTGSGFGSYNEQFF.

There are many counts of this clonotype. The rearrangement joins TRBV14 to TRBJ2-7, with D perhaps matching TRBD1 (6 bases). The V end was cut by 4 bases, the J end by 0 bases, with 10 bases between. The CDR3 sequence is 14 residues long. Looked up from germline, CDR1 is SGHDN and CDR2 is FVKESK. The DNA of the CDR3 is TGTGCCAGCAGCCTAAGGGACAACTCCTACGAGCAGTACTTC. It codes for CASSLRDNSYEQYF.

In its sample, this clonotype was seen many times. The V and J genes are TRBV7-9 and TRBJ1-5; D is perhaps TRBD1 (6 bases). Trimming stripped 2 bases from V and 7 bases from J, with 9 bases between. The V gene's germline CDR1 is SEHNR and CDR2 FQNEAQ (reference sequence). This CDR3 has 13 residues. CDR3 loop: CASSLIGGQPQHF. The CDR3 DNA is TGTGCCAGCAGCTTAATAGGGGGGCAGCCCCAGCATTTT.

This clonotype showed up just a few times. The rearrangement uses TRBV10-2 and TRBJ1-2, with TRBD1 identical over 12 bases. This CDR3 spans 15 amino acids. With V trimmed by 6 bases and J by 7 bases, 9 bases remained unmatched. Germline loops: CDR1 WSHSY, CDR2 SAAADI. The CDR3 nucleotides read TGCGCCAGCAGGGGACAGGGGGCGGTTAGAAGTGGCTACACCTTC. Its protein product is CASRGQGAVRSGYTF.

This clonotype was observed many times. One end of the junction does not line up with germline, which may come from a read error. The chain has TRBV10-3 and TRBJ1-3; D gene unclear. The V gene's germline CDR1 is ENHRY and CDR2 SYGVKD. CDR3 length: 14 amino acids. CDR3 in DNA: TGTGCCATCAGTGAGCACAGCTCTGAAAACACCATATATTTT. This sequence encodes CAISEHSSENTIYF.

There are many counts of this clonotype. V is TRBV20-1 and J is TRBJ2-3, with D perhaps matching TRBD2 (5 bases). The CDR3 totals 11 residues. The germline V and J ends were trimmed by 1 base and 6 bases, with 5 bases remaining between them. The V gene's germline CDR1 is DFQATT and CDR2 SNEGSKA (reference sequence). CDR3 region: CSARGGDTQYF. CDR3 nucleotide sequence: TGCAGTGCTAGAGGAGGGGATACGCAGTATTTT.

This clonotype came up many times. This chain links TRBV2 with TRBJ2-2, with TRBD2 matching over 10 bases. CDR1 is SNHLY and CDR2 is FYNNEI in the germline V gene. The CDR3 has 17 amino acids. V trimming: 6 bases; J trimming: 3 bases; junction bases outside the gene matches: 10. As DNA, the CDR3 is TGTGCCAGCAGGAACCCAGCGGGGGGGCCCTACACCGGGGAGCTGTTTTTT. Translation: CASRNPAGGPYTGELFF.

This clonotype has only a few counts. This chain uses TRBV29-1 with TRBJ2-1, with D maybe TRBD2 (5 bases). The CDR3 covers 12 residues. Germline V gene lookup returns CDR1 SQVTM and CDR2 ANQGSEA. Trimming left V 6 bases short and J 9 bases short, with 15 bases between. CDR3 sequence reads: CSVRRGRVEQFF. CDR3 nucleotide sequence: TGCAGCGTCCGTCGAGGGCGGGTTGAGCAGTTCTTC.

On this clonotype itself: One end of the junction fails to match germline, which may point to a read error. This chain uses TRBV7-7 with TRBJ2-5, with D perhaps TRBD1 (6 bases). This CDR3 spans 13 amino acids. Germline V CDR1 and CDR2: SSHAT, FNYEAQ (reference sequence). The CDR3 DNA reads as TGTGCTAGCAGCCCAGGGGCCCAGGGGACCCAGTACTTC. It codes for CASSPGAQGTQYF.

A few counts support this clonotype. The chain couples TRBV7-9 to TRBJ1-6; no firm D call. Germline V gene lookup returns CDR1 SEHNR and CDR2 FQNEAQ (reference sequence). Deletions cut 1 base from V and 7 bases from J, with 8 bases between. There are 14 residues in the CDR3. The CDR3 loop is CASSLEGRNSPLHF. Here the CDR3 DNA reads TGTGCCAGCAGCTTAGAGGGCAGAAATTCACCCCTCCACTTT.

V and J are TRBV7-9 and TRBJ1-1; D unresolved. V was cut by 6 bases and J by 3 bases, with 11 bases left in between. The CDR3 runs to 13 residues. Germline lookup yields CDR1 SEHNR and CDR2 FQNEAQ (reference sequence). CDR3 amino acids: CASSTSLDTEAFF. In nucleotides, the CDR3 is TGTGCCAGCAGTACCTCCTTAGACACTGAAGCTTTCTTT.

V and J are TRBV2 and TRBJ2-1; D gene ambiguous. Trimming removed 5 bases from V and 8 bases from J, with 4 bases in between. The germline CDR1 and CDR2 sequences are SNHLY and FYNNEI. The CDR3 loop spans 10 amino acids. The CDR3, as DNA: TGTGCCAGCAGTAGGTATGAGCAGTTCTTC. This sequence encodes CASSRYEQFF.

The rearrangement links TRBV20-1 to TRBJ2-7, with D possibly TRBD2 on 5 matching bases. The germline CDR1 and CDR2 sequences are DFQATT and SNEGSKA (reference sequence). Trimming took off 6 bases at V and 3 bases at J, with 18 bases between the two ends. There are 14 residues in the CDR3. CDR3 loop: CSAPNRTGNYEQYF. The CDR3 DNA sequence: TGCAGTGCCCCAAATCGGACGGGGAACTACGAGCAGTACTTC.

This clonotype was recorded many times. The chain uses TRBV19 and TRBJ1-1; D might be TRBD1 (6 bases). V gave up 4 bases and J gave up 6 bases, with 15 bases separating them. The CDR3 consists of 14 residues. Germline V gene lookup returns CDR1 LNHDA and CDR2 SQIVND (reference sequence). This chain's CDR3 is CASSKGQRRAEAFF. The DNA of the CDR3 is TGTGCCAGTAGTAAAGGACAGCGGAGGGCTGAAGCTTTCTTT. The whole variable domain, remainder taken from reference TRBV19 and TRBJ1-1, is DGGITQSPKYLFRKEGQNVTLSCEQNLNHDAMYWYRQDPGQGLRLIYYSQIVNDFQKGDIAEGYSVSREKKESFPLTVTSAQKNPTAFYLCASSKGQRRAEAFFGQGTRLTVV.

This clonotype was counted between two and nine times. V is TRBV4-1 and J is TRBJ1-6, with a tentative D call TRBD1 (6 bases). Germline lookup yields CDR1 MGHRA and CDR2 YSYEKL. This CDR3 spans 17 amino acids. Trimming shortened V by 0 bases and J by 7 bases, and 16 bases separated the two germline ends. The CDR3: CASSQDKKQTGNSPLHF. The DNA of the CDR3 is TGCGCCAGCAGCCAAGATAAGAAGCAAACAGGGAATTCACCCCTCCACTTT.

The chain links TRBV7-9 to TRBJ2-7, with D possibly being TRBD2 (5 bases). Germline loops: CDR1 SEHNR, CDR2 FQNEAQ (reference sequence). This CDR3 is 13 amino acids long. V was shortened by 5 bases and J by 3 bases, with 11 bases between the two germline ends. CDR3 loop: CASSPSRGYEQYF. The CDR3 DNA reads TGTGCCAGCAGCCCGTCTCGGGGCTACGAGCAGTACTTC.

This clonotype was recorded many times. The chain links TRBV28 to TRBJ2-5; D not certain. Trimming left V 4 bases short and J 2 bases short, with 8 bases between. The CDR3 extends over 13 amino acids. The V gene's germline CDR1 is MDHEN and CDR2 SYDVKM. This CDR3 is CASSSAYQETQYF. In DNA form, the CDR3 reads TGTGCCAGCAGTTCGGCATATCAAGAGACCCAGTACTTC.

This clonotype was observed many times. The chain joins TRBV10-3 to TRBJ2-7, with TRBD1 matching over 7 bases. V lost 4 bases and J lost 6; bases outside the gene matches: 3. Germline CDR1 is ENHRY and CDR2 is SYGVKD. This CDR3 region has 12 residues. The CDR3: CAISVRGREQYF. Written as DNA, the CDR3 is TGTGCCATCAGTGTAAGGGGGCGCGAGCAGTACTTC.

This rearrangement joins TRBV6-1 to TRBJ1-3; D uncertain. CDR3 length equals 13 residues. CDR1 is MNHNS and CDR2 is SASEGT in the germline V gene. Trimming cost V 6 bases and J 1 base, with 7 bases left between them. This CDR3 is CASRRSSGNTIYF. The CDR3 bases are TGTGCCAGCAGACGGTCTTCTGGAAACACCATATATTTT.

This clonotype was counted only a few times. The rearrangement links TRBV3-1 to TRBJ2-7, with 8 bases that match TRBD2. This CDR3 comprises 16 residues. V shed 1 base and J 2 bases; nucleotides not matched to a gene: 7. CDR1 is LGHDT and CDR2 is YNNKEL in the germline V gene (reference sequence). The CDR3 DNA reads as TGTGCCAGCAGCCAAGGGGGCCGGGAGGGAGCCTACGAGCAGTACTTC. Translated: CASSQGGREGAYEQYF.

The chain carries TRBV12-3 or TRBV12-4 and TRBJ1-1, with 7 bases fitting TRBD1. CDR3 length equals 13 residues. The trim removed 7 bases at V and 2 bases at J, leaving 4 bases unmatched. CDR3 sequence (DNA): TGTGCCAGCAACTGGGACAGAAACACTGAAGCTTTCTTT. It specifies CASNWDRNTEAFF.

This clonotype rates as medium-sized. This chain joins TRBV7-9 and TRBJ1-1; the D gene is possibly TRBD1 (5 bases). Germline V gene data show CDR1 as SEHNR and CDR2 as FQNEAQ (reference sequence). Trimming left V 10 bases short and J 1 base short, with 13 bases between. This CDR3 is 13 amino acids long. This CDR3 is CATSRGGNTEAFF. As DNA, the CDR3 is TGTGCCACCAGTCGCGGGGGGAACACTGAAGCTTTCTTT.

This rearrangement joins TRBV3-1 to TRBJ1-2, with 7 bases matching TRBD1. With V trimmed by 4 bases and J by 3 bases, 5 bases remained unmatched. Germline assignment: CDR1 LGHDT and CDR2 YNNKEL (reference sequence). The CDR3 runs to 14 residues. The DNA for the CDR3 is TGTGCCAGCAGCCCGAGGGGGCGCGACTATGGCTACACCTTC. Translating it yields CASSPRGRDYGYTF.

This clonotype has at least ten counts. The chain combines TRBV27 with TRBJ1-5; 10 bases align to TRBD1. Germline CDR1 reads MNHEY; CDR2 reads SMNVEV (reference sequence). Unmatched junction bases numbered 3, after V lost 3 bases and J lost 7 bases. The CDR3 contains 14 residues. CDR3 region: CASSLGTGEQPQHF. CDR3 nucleotides: TGTGCCAGCAGTTTGGGGACAGGGGAACAGCCCCAGCATTTT.

The table lists this clonotype with a few counts. The CDR3 loop is CASSGQGLYEQYF. In DNA, the CDR3 is TGTGCCAGCAGCGGACAGGGGTTATACGAGCAGTACTTC. The J gene is TRBJ2-7, the V gene TRBV28, with TRBD1 matching 9 bases. This CDR3 comprises 13 residues. With 6 bases clipped from V and 4 bases from J, the junction kept 4 bases outside the gene matches. The germline V gene encodes CDR1 MDHEN and CDR2 SYDVKM.